This TCR beta chain stems from a study of OX40 agonist ivuxolimab in advanced cancers. General study findings and limits: Clonal expansion among partial responders at 0.1-3.0 mg/kg ranked near the lowest. Circulating CD4+ and CD8+ T cells showed clonal expansion by week 6 at 0.1 to 3.0 mg/kg.

A note on this clone: Its antigen is as yet unknown.

Data came from immunoSEQ multiplex PCR; TCRdb stores just in-frame clones and leaves some out. The repertoire has around 64,000 clones, almost 85% of them found once; the top ten carry 7.5% to 9%. CDR3 size: 13 residues. Trimming cost V 7 bases and J 0 bases, with 7 bases left between them. Germline V gene sequence: CDR1 SNHLY, CDR2 FYNNEI. The clonotype originates from an adult with an advanced solid tumor such as melanoma, head and neck, liver or kidney cancer. The specimen comprised CD4+ or CD8+ T cells sorted from blood, sampled in a trial of the OX40 agonist ivuxolimab. This chain joins TRBV2 and TRBJ1-5; D is unclear. DNA for the CDR3: TGTGCCAGCACCCACTATAGCAATCAGCCCCAGCATTTT. This translates into CASTHYSNQPQHF.